A single sample is the source of the 21 T cell receptor beta chains below, sequenced in a study of cytomegalovirus exposure and HLA in healthy donors (dated by TCRdb to 2017 to 2019). The library was produced with the immunoSEQ multiplex PCR assay. The multiplex PCR relied on a mix of 60 forward primers for TCR Vbeta segments and 13 reverse primers for TCR Jbeta segments. As stored in TCRdb, this immuneACCESS dataset retains in-frame rearrangements with V and J assigned. A fraction of the clones does not appear; measured against another copy, unresolved V genes explain less than half of the discrepancy, and the remainder lacks a known reason. Recorded for this sample are about 160,000 clones; about 80% of them occurred a single time. The ten biggest clones cover about 0.93% of the sample. Sequenced material: PBMCs. The receptor set was obtained from a woman between 50 and 59 years old in good health and CMV-seropositive.

The chain recombines TRBV30 with TRBJ1-3; D is uncertain. Trimming cost V 0 bases and J 4 bases, with 4 bases left between them. This CDR3 is built from 12 residues. Germline-derived CDR1 and CDR2 are GTSNPN and SVGIG (reference sequence). The CDR3 loop is CAWSVIGNTIYF. CDR3 DNA sequence: TGTGCCTGGAGTGTAATAGGAAACACCATATATTTT. The full variable domain, rest sourced from reference TRBV30 and TRBJ1-3, is SQTIHQWPATLVQPVGSPLSLECTVEGTSNPNLYWYRQAAGRGLQLLFYSVGIGQISSEVPQNLSASRPQDRQFILSSKKLLLSDSGFYLCAWSVIGNTIYFGEGSWLTVV.

This rearrangement joins TRBV9 to TRBJ2-5, with D possibly TRBD2 on 5 matching bases. The CDR3 consists of 14 residues. Germline V gene sequence: CDR1 SGDLS, CDR2 YYNGEE. Deletions cut 4 bases from V and 4 bases from J, with 14 bases between. The CDR3 DNA is TGTGCCAGCAGCCCCAGCGGAATTGCAGAGACCCAGTACTTC. This codes for CASSPSGIAETQYF. Combining the CDR3 with reference TRBV9 and TRBJ2-5 gives the whole variable domain DSGVTQTPKHLITATGQRVTLRCSPRSGDLSVYWYQQSLDQGLQFLIQYYNGEERAKGNILERFSAQQFPDLHSELNLSSLELGDSALYFCASSPSGIAETQYFGPGTRLLVL.

J is TRBJ2-7 and V is TRBV27; perhaps TRBD1 as D (6 bases). The CDR3 is 14 amino acids. Germline V gives CDR1 MNHEY, CDR2 SMNVEV (reference sequence). The ends were cut back, 7 bases at V and 5 bases at J, with 18 bases in the middle. For the CDR3, the DNA is TGTGCCAGCACCTCTATAGGGGGAAGCCACGAGCAGTACTTC. It codes for CASTSIGGSHEQYF.

In this sample, this clone turned up a few times. This chain connects TRBV4-2 to TRBJ1-5, with 8 positions matching TRBD1. This CDR3 has 15 amino acids. Germline-derived CDR1 and CDR2 are LGHNA and YNFKEQ. V lost 0 bases, J lost 8 bases, and 6 bases stayed unmatched. The CDR3 region has the DNA TGTGCCAGCAGCCAAGAGTGGCAGGGGGCTAAGCCCCAGCATTTT. It specifies CASSQEWQGAKPQHF.

V and J are TRBV2 and TRBJ2-1; TRBD2 aligns across 9 bases. V shed 0 bases, J shed 9 bases, and the junction held 12 bases outside the gene matches. The CDR3 contains 17 residues. CDR1 SNHLY and CDR2 FYNNEI come from the germline V gene. This CDR3 is CASSEAFGLAGESEQFF. The CDR3, as DNA: TGTGCCAGCAGTGAAGCGTTTGGATTAGCGGGAGAGAGTGAGCAGTTCTTC.

The V and J genes are TRBV18 and TRBJ2-5; 7 nucleotides match TRBD1. Germline CDR1 and CDR2: KGHSH and LQKENI. This CDR3 comprises 15 residues. Unmatched junction bases numbered 9, after V lost 3 bases and J lost 5 bases. The CDR3 DNA sequence: TGTGCCAGCTCACCGCTGGAAGGGGGCTTTGAGACCCAGTACTTC. Its protein is CASSPLEGGFETQYF.

The chain employs TRBV25-1 and TRBJ1-3, with D uncertain. The CDR3 covers 13 residues. The V end was cut by 4 bases, the J end by 4 bases, with 8 bases between. Per germline, CDR1 MGHDK and CDR2 SYGVNS. This chain's CDR3 is CASSVGSGNTIYF. The CDR3 DNA reads TGTGCCAGCAGTGTTGGGAGCGGAAACACCATATATTTT.

This clone came up once. The chain uses TRBV9 and TRBJ2-2; tentative D call: TRBD2 (6 bases). The CDR3 has 15 residues. Trimming shortened V by 0 bases and J by 1 base, and 7 bases separated the two germline ends. Germline V CDR1 and CDR2: SGDLS, YYNGEE. The CDR3 sequence: CASSVGTMNTGELFF. The DNA for the CDR3 is TGTGCCAGCAGCGTAGGGACTATGAACACCGGGGAGCTGTTTTTT.

This sequence joins TRBV30 and TRBJ1-5; TRBD1 matches at 8 bases. CDR3 length: 15 amino acids. The ends lost 2 bases at V and 2 bases at J; junction bases unmatched: 5. The germline CDR1 and CDR2 sequences are GTSNPN and SVGIG (reference sequence). The DNA of the CDR3 is TGTGCCTGGAGTCCGCTGACAGGGGGCAATCAGCCCCAGCATTTT. This sequence encodes CAWSPLTGGNQPQHF.

The chain recombines TRBV30 with TRBJ2-5, with TRBD1 matching over 9 bases. This CDR3 has 13 amino acids. J was trimmed by 7 bases and V by 2 bases; bases with no gene match: 5. Germline CDR1 reads GTSNPN; CDR2 reads SVGIG (reference sequence). CDR3 amino acids: CAWSSGQGLTQYF. The CDR3 DNA is TGTGCCTGGAGTTCGGGACAGGGATTGACCCAGTACTTC. Together with reference TRBV30 and TRBJ2-5, the CDR3 gives the full variable domain: SQTIHQWPATLVQPVGSPLSLECTVEGTSNPNLYWYRQAAGRGLQLLFYSVGIGQISSEVPQNLSASRPQDRQFILSSKKLLLSDSGFYLCAWSSGQGLTQYFGPGTRLLVL.

The chain joins TRBV7-6 to TRBJ2-7; 8 bases match TRBD2. The length of the CDR3 is 16 residues. From germline, CDR1 is SGHVS and CDR2 FNYEAQ. The trim removed 1 base at V and 0 bases at J, leaving 5 bases unmatched. Here the CDR3 DNA reads TGTGCCAGCAGCTTAGTGTCCACTAGCGGCTCCTACGAGCAGTACTTC. It specifies CASSLVSTSGSYEQYF. The full variable domain, its missing parts supplied by reference TRBV7-6 and TRBJ2-7, is GAGVSQSPRYKVTKRGQDVALRCDPISGHVSLYWYRQALGQGPEFLTYFNYEAQQDKSGLPNDRFSAERPEGSISTLTIQRTEQRDSAMYRCASSLVSTSGSYEQYFGPGTRLTVT.

The J gene is TRBJ1-1, the V gene TRBV7-2; 8 nucleotides line up with TRBD1. Germline CDR1 and CDR2: SGHTA and FQGNSA. J gave up 1 base and V 5 bases, and 3 bases lay outside the gene matches. The CDR3 is 14 residues long. The CDR3: CASSAGQGNTEAFF. CDR3 nucleotides: TGTGCCAGCAGCGCCGGACAGGGGAACACTGAAGCTTTCTTT.

The rearrangement links TRBV5-1 to TRBJ1-6; TRBD1 is a possible D gene (6 bases). Germline CDR1 reads SGHRS; CDR2 reads YFSETQ. V was trimmed by 0 bases and J by 10 bases, leaving 14 bases between them. This CDR3 comprises 15 residues. The CDR3 DNA follows: TGCGCCAGCAGCTTGGCGGTGTCAGGGGAATCACCCCTCCACTTT. This translates into CASSLAVSGESPLHF.

The chain is built from TRBV20-1 and TRBJ1-2; no clear D. The ends were cut back, 5 bases at V and 8 bases at J, with 9 bases in the middle. Germline V gene sequence: CDR1 DFQATT, CDR2 SNEGSKA (reference sequence). CDR3 length: 10 amino acids. The CDR3: CSARQEGYTF. As DNA, the CDR3 is TGCAGTGCTCGCCAGGAAGGCTACACCTTC.

The V gene is TRBV7-2, the J gene TRBJ1-5; D is perhaps TRBD1 (5 bases). The germline CDR1 and CDR2 sequences are SGHTA and FQGNSA. CDR3 size: 15 residues. Trimming shortened V by 6 bases and J by 2 bases, and 14 bases separated the two germline ends. In nucleotides, the CDR3 is TGTGCCAGCAGTCCCAGATGGGGGGGCAATCAGCCCCAGCATTTT. The encoded protein is CASSPRWGGNQPQHF.

The rearrangement links TRBV18 to TRBJ2-5, with a weak D call TRBD2 (5 bases). The CDR3 totals 14 residues. V dropped 6 bases and J dropped 3 bases, with 14 bases sitting between them. Germline V gene lookup returns CDR1 KGHSH and CDR2 LQKENI. CDR3 amino acids: CASSLRRTEETQYF. In nucleotides, the CDR3 is TGTGCCAGCTCGCTCCGGAGGACTGAAGAGACCCAGTACTTC.

The chain is built from TRBV13 and TRBJ2-6; D gene uncertain. The V end lost 1 base, the J end lost 0 bases, and 7 bases lay between the germline ends. The germline CDR1 and CDR2 sequences are PRHDT and FYEKMQ (reference sequence). The CDR3 contains 16 residues. The CDR3 loop reads CASSLVAPSGANVLTF. CDR3 in DNA: TGTGCCAGCAGCTTAGTGGCACCCTCTGGGGCCAACGTCCTGACTTTC.

This clone was counted once. V usage is TRBV28 and J usage is TRBJ1-4, with D possibly TRBD1 on 6 matching bases. The CDR3 runs 13 residues. Germline lookup yields CDR1 MDHEN and CDR2 SYDVKM. V was trimmed by 5 bases and J by 8 bases, leaving 12 bases between them. The CDR3 DNA follows: TGTGCCAGCAGTACCCGGGGGGCGGAAAAACTGTTTTTT. Its protein product is CASSTRGAEKLFF. The whole variable domain, filled in from reference TRBV28 and TRBJ1-4, reads DVKVTQSSRYLVKRTGEKVFLECVQDMDHENMFWYRQDPGLGLRLIYFSYDVKMKEKGDIPEGYSVSREKKERFSLILESASTNQTSMYLCASSTRGAEKLFFGSGTQLSVL.

The chain joins TRBV9 to TRBJ1-3; no clear D gene. From germline, CDR1 is SGDLS and CDR2 YYNGEE. The CDR3 consists of 14 residues. V dropped 4 bases and J dropped 2 bases, with 10 bases sitting between them. The chain's CDR3 is CASSIHTTGNTIYF. CDR3 nucleotides: TGTGCCAGCAGCATCCATACTACTGGAAACACCATATATTTT.

The chain joins TRBV7-9 to TRBJ2-2; TRBD2 matches 10 bases. Germline V gene sequence: CDR1 SEHNR, CDR2 FQNEAQ (reference sequence). With V trimmed by 1 base and J by 6 bases, 5 bases remained unmatched. CDR3 size: 16 residues. CDR3 in amino acids: CASSLVASGGAGELFF. CDR3 bases: TGTGCCAGCAGCTTAGTGGCTAGCGGGGGAGCCGGGGAGCTGTTTTTT. The complete variable domain, with remaining parts taken from reference TRBV7-9 and TRBJ2-2, reads DTGVSQNPRHKITKRGQNVTFRCDPISEHNRLYWYRQTLGQGPEFLTYFQNEAQLEKSRLLSDRFSAERPKGSFSTLEIQRTEQGDSAMYLCASSLVASGGAGELFFGEGSRLTVL.

This clone showed up just a few times. J is TRBJ1-6 and V is TRBV5-1; no firm D call. The CDR3 runs to 15 residues. Trimming removed 3 bases from V and 3 bases from J, with 10 bases in between. Looked up from germline, CDR1 is SGHRS and CDR2 is YFSETQ. CDR3 loop: CASSSHEGYNSPLHF. The DNA of the CDR3 is TGCGCCAGCAGCTCCCACGAGGGCTATAATTCACCCCTCCACTTT. The variable domain in full, with the rest retrieved from reference TRBV5-1 and TRBJ1-6, is KAGVTQTPRYLIKTRGQQVTLSCSPISGHRSVSWYQQTPGQGLQFLFEYFSETQRNKGNFPGRFSGRQFSNSRSEMNVSTLELGDSALYLCASSSHEGYNSPLHFGNGTRLTVT.